This is a list of T cell receptor beta chains from one sample in a study of regulatory T cells in long-lasting Graves disease. Via MiXCR, TCRdb re-called the multiplex PCR reads, giving one row per CDR3 protein. The sample includes some 500,000 distinct CDR3 sequences, about 15% of them seen just once. This sample also appeared in a second study, on T cells in Graves' hyperthyroidism and ophthalmopathy.

The sample here was peripheral blood mononuclear cells (PBMCs), taken at new diagnosis, from a patient treated with antithyroid drugs. These receptors all stem from a woman aged 40-60 years with Graves disease. The CDR3 runs from the conserved cysteine through the conserved F or W. D genes are given only for firm matches.

>TRBD2|TRBJ2-1|TRBV12-5
CASGTGLAHNEQFF
>-|TRBJ1-1|TRBV5-1
CASSLLGGPERNTEAFF
>TRBD1|TRBJ1-1|TRBV2
CASSGDSKNTEAFF
>-|TRBJ2-3|TRBV20-1
CSARSEGGGAQYF
>-|TRBJ1-6|TRBV20-1
CSARGPPDNSPLHF
>-|TRBJ2-2|TRBV3-1
CASSLHGGTGELFF
>-|TRBJ2-1|TRBV11-2
CASSPERFSYNEQFF
>-|TRBJ1-1|TRBV7-9
CASSLLGRGNTEAFF
>-|TRBJ1-2|TRBV27
CASSGMWGEDYGYTF
>-|TRBJ2-1|TRBV4-1
CASSQDGVGGSRSYNEQFF
>-|TRBJ1-2|TRBV28
CATKQAYYGYTF
>-|TRBJ1-1|TRBV3-1
CASSFSGRRHTEAFF
>TRBD1|TRBJ1-6|TRBV6-1
CASTKTGGGSPLHF
>-|TRBJ1-1|TRBV6-1
CASSTAHTRTEAFF
>TRBD1|TRBJ2-7|TRBV18
CASSPLYGQGSYEQYF
>-|TRBJ1-1|TRBV18
CASSGGMGTEAFF
>-|TRBJ1-3|TRBV18
CASSPTINSGNTIYF
>-|TRBJ1-4|TRBV28
CASSLKTNEKLFF
>TRBD1|TRBJ2-2|TRBV10-3
CAISDLRDRGTGELFF
>-|TRBJ1-4|TRBV10-2
CASSGLRTNEKLFF
>-|TRBJ2-1|TRBV18
CASSPRVGTQHRNEQFF
>-|TRBJ2-1|TRBV19
CASSIVPGADGQFF
>TRBD1|TRBJ2-1|TRBV6-5
CASSSGTGVGEQFF
>-|TRBJ1-1|TRBV30
CAWSYSGLPNTEAFF
>-|TRBJ1-2|TRBV19
CASTPVGRGDGYTF
>-|TRBJ1-2|TRBV7-2
CASSSGGGTSYGYTF
>-|TRBJ2-2|TRBV4-1
CATQEKITGELFF
>-|TRBJ2-1|TRBV29-1
CSAWTVATRNEQFF
>-|-|TRBV28
CASSGRASYEQYF
>TRBD2|-|TRBV7-6
CASSRAGEGETQYF
>-|TRBJ2-7|TRBV5-1
CASSSRPGGGDEQYF
>-|TRBJ2-7|TRBV29-1
CSVEVGYEQYF
>TRBD1|TRBJ2-7|TRBV6-1
CASSRTGRSYEQYF
>TRBD2|TRBJ2-1|TRBV7-2
CASSLGSGGSDEQFF
>TRBD2|TRBJ2-1|TRBV20-1
CSADSGGTYNEQFF
>-|TRBJ1-4|TRBV11-2
CASSLMTTHEKLFF
>-|TRBJ2-7|TRBV25-1
CASSEWGSSYEQYF
>TRBD2|TRBJ2-5|TRBV20-1
CSARIPSGGVRETQYF
>-|TRBJ1-5|TRBV30
CAWSPPPRGRQVGDQPQHF
>-|TRBJ1-2|TRBV12-3/TRBV12-4
CASRDMGGGYTF
>-|TRBJ2-4|TRBV3-1
CASSRRGAQNIQYF
>-|TRBJ1-3|TRBV5-1
CASSLGDSISGNTIYF
>TRBD1|TRBJ1-4|TRBV7-9
CASSFGQGVDEKLFF
>-|TRBJ1-1|TRBV6-4
CASSDSNGEEHLNTEAFF
>TRBD1|TRBJ1-6|TRBV6-1
CASQGVNSPLHF
>TRBD1|TRBJ1-1|TRBV12-5
CASGLVLDRGRTEAFF
>-|TRBJ1-3|TRBV20-1
CSASAQLSGNTIYF
>-|TRBJ1-6|TRBV12-3/TRBV12-4
CASSFSQDNSPLHF
>-|TRBJ1-3|TRBV3-1
CASSQTDSGNTIYF
>TRBD2|TRBJ2-2|TRBV20-1
CSARDILAGGNTGELFF
>-|TRBJ1-1|TRBV5-8
CASSWGGGNPEAFF
>-|TRBJ2-6|TRBV5-1
CASSSKGPQGSGANVLTF
>TRBD1|TRBJ1-1|TRBV9
CASSPIRGYTEAFF
>-|TRBJ2-3|TRBV4-1
CASSRTGRSFTDTQYF
>TRBD2|TRBJ2-5|TRBV12-3/TRBV12-4
CASSPGAGGRPSGLETQYF
>-|TRBJ1-2|TRBV15
CATSRPLDFTGRTLAF
>-|TRBJ1-2|TRBV12-3/TRBV12-4
CASTGGNGYTF
>-|TRBJ2-3|TRBV5-1
CASSLGWGGVLLTDTQYF